This is a list of T cell receptor beta chains from one sample in a study of T cells in Graves' hyperthyroidism and ophthalmopathy. One entry per CDR3 protein results from TCRdb running MiXCR on the multiplex PCR reads. The sample consists of 300,000 to 400,000 distinct CDR3 sequences, 20% to 25% of them appearing once. The sequencing sample was made of blood. These receptors were taken from a woman aged 50 to 65 with Graves' hyperthyroidism. CDR3s include the opening cysteine and the closing phenylalanine or tryptophan. The D gene is left open where the match is weak. A row's size may be missing; if present it is once, few, many or a size class.

J | D | V | size | DNA | CDR3
TRBJ2-1 | TRBD1 | TRBV27 | few | TGTGCCAGCAGTGCCAGGGGGTATGAGCAGTTCTTC | CASSARGYEQFF
TRBJ2-5 | NA | TRBV6-1 | many | TGTGCCAGCAGTGAAGTGGGGGGGCCACAGACCCAGTACTTC | CASSEVGGPQTQYF
TRBJ1-1 | NA | TRBV9 | few | TGTGCCAGCAGCGTAGGCCACCGCTTGAACACTGAAGCTTTCTTT | CASSVGHRLNTEAFF
TRBJ1-1 | NA | TRBV11-2 | many | TGTGCCAGCAGCTTAGGGGTGCAGGCTGAAGCTTTCTTT | CASSLGVQAEAFF
TRBJ2-3 | NA | TRBV11-2 | many | TGTGCCAGCAGCTTAGTGGCGGCAAGCACAGATACGCAGTATTTT | CASSLVAASTDTQYF
TRBJ2-3 | TRBD2 | TRBV7-9 | few | TGTGCCAGCAATGGACTAGCGGGGGGGACAGATACGCAGTATTTT | CASNGLAGGTDTQYF
TRBJ2-7 | TRBD2 | TRBV19 | many | TGTGCCAGTAGTACCGCGGGACTAGCGGGGACCTACGAGCAGTACTTC | CASSTAGLAGTYEQYF
TRBJ2-3 | NA | TRBV28 | many | TGTGCCAGCGGGGCAGATACGCAGTATTTT | CASGADTQYF
TRBJ1-1 | NA | TRBV6-2/TRBV6-3 | many | TGTGCCAGCAGTCCCTTCGGGGGTGGGGGTGAAGCTTTCTTT | CASSPFGGGGEAFF
TRBJ2-1 | TRBD2 | TRBV30 | few | TGTGCCTGGAGGACTAGCGGGATCAATGAGCAGTTCTTC | CAWRTSGINEQFF
TRBJ2-7 | NA | TRBV6-1 | NA | TGTGCCAGCAGTACCAGACCGGACTACGAGCAGTACTTC | CASSTRPDYEQYF
TRBJ1-6 | TRBD1 | TRBV7-2 | NA | TGTGCCAGCAGCCCCCGGGACAGGGACGCGTCACCCCTCCACTTT | CASSPRDRDASPLHF
TRBJ2-3 | NA | TRBV7-3 | many | TGTGCCAGCAGCTTATCATTCGCGGCAGATACGCAGTATTTT | CASSLSFAADTQYF
TRBJ1-4 | NA | TRBV4-1 | NA | TGCGCCAGCAGCCAGTCAGGACAGACTAATGAAAAACTGTTTTTT | CASSQSGQTNEKLFF
TRBJ2-1 | TRBD2 | TRBV28 | many | TGTGCCAGCAGCCCACTCGCGGGAGTTCGGGGTGAGCAGTTCTTC | CASSPLAGVRGEQFF
TRBJ1-2 | NA | TRBV20-1 | NA | TGCAGTGCTAGAGGGGGGCAAATTAACTATGGCTACACCTTC | CSARGGQINYGYTF